This TCR beta chain was documented in a study of cytotoxic CD8 clonotypes in ibrutinib-treated CLL. Overall study: Following treatment for a median roughly twelve months, range 6 to 36, response samples were then taken. Study-wide results and limits: At ibrutinib response, clonality increased, and at progression it declined back toward baseline. Public clonotypes showed up rarely, and on treatment they shrank or held steady.

V was clipped by 7 bases and J by 5 bases, with 15 bases between them. The CDR3 runs to 14 residues. The germline CDR1 and CDR2 sequences are LNHDA and SQIVND (reference sequence). Sequenced by immunoSEQ multiplex PCR; TCRdb stores in-frame clones only, minus some. Among under 150,000 clones listed, over 75% were seen once. Notes on this clone: Its target is unknown.

This chain connects TRBV19 to TRBJ1-5, with D perhaps TRBD1 (5 bases). The input for sequencing was PBMCs, taken after 36 months of ibrutinib treatment. The source is a human donor with chronic lymphocytic leukemia. The CDR3 sequence: CASMWRGGDQPQHF. In DNA form, the CDR3 reads TGTGCCAGTATGTGGCGGGGGGGGGATCAGCCCCAGCATTTT.